The 15 T cell receptor beta chains presented below share a single source sample, sequenced in a study of cytomegalovirus exposure and HLA in healthy donors. The PCR contained 60 Vbeta and 13 Jbeta primers. Data came from immunoSEQ multiplex PCR; TCRdb stores just in-frame clones and leaves some out. Of roughly 130,000 clones in the sample, just under 75% were seen once. What was sequenced was PBMCs. The receptor source for this set is a man aged 40-50 years in good health and CMV-seropositive.

Points on this clone: A read error may produce the germline difference seen at one junction end. The CDR3 protein is CASSLDVEGELFF. The CDR3 DNA follows: TGTGCTAGCAGCCTCGACGTGGAGGGGGAGCTGTTTTTT. V gene TRBV7-7 combines with J gene TRBJ2-2; D not certain. This CDR3 contains 13 residues. CDR1 and CDR2 from the germline V gene are SSHAT and FNYEAQ (reference sequence).

The gene calls are TRBV18 and TRBJ1-5; 7 bases are a match to TRBD1. The CDR3 is made up of 16 amino acids. Trimming removed 0 bases from V and 4 bases from J; junction bases left unmatched: 6. Germline CDR1 and CDR2: KGHSH and LQKENI. CDR3 sequence: CASSPPNRGLNQPQHF. For the CDR3, the DNA is TGTGCCAGCTCACCACCCAACAGGGGTCTAAATCAGCCCCAGCATTTT.

The V and J genes are TRBV7-8 and TRBJ2-1; 10 bases match TRBD1. V was clipped by 0 bases and J by 9 bases; unmatched bases: 11. The CDR3 spans 17 residues. In germline, CDR1 is SGHVS, CDR2 FQNEAQ. The CDR3 DNA reads as TGTGCCAGCAGCTTAGCAGTCGGGACAGGGGAGGGGACTGAGCAGTTCTTC. As protein: CASSLAVGTGEGTEQFF. Variable domain in full (rest from reference TRBV7-8 and TRBJ2-1): GAGVSQSPRYKVAKRGQDVALRCDPISGHVSLFWYQQALGQGPEFLTYFQNEAQLDKSGLPSDRFFAERPEGSVSTLKIQRTQQEDSAVYLCASSLAVGTGEGTEQFFGPGTRLTVL.

The genes are TRBV30 and TRBJ1-2, with 9 bases that match TRBD1. This CDR3 contains 16 residues. Trimming cost V 1 base and J 6 bases; bases outside gene matches: 12. In germline, CDR1 is GTSNPN, CDR2 SVGIG (reference sequence). This CDR3 reads CAWSDPGQGIADGYTF. The CDR3 nucleotides read TGTGCCTGGAGTGATCCGGGACAGGGTATCGCGGATGGCTACACCTTC.

This rearrangement joins TRBV9 to TRBJ1-3; D is perhaps TRBD1 (6 bases). This CDR3 contains 15 residues. V was clipped by 2 bases and J by 0 bases, with 9 bases between them. The germline V gene has CDR1 SGDLS and CDR2 YYNGEE. CDR3 residues: CASSVGQSSGNTIYF. CDR3 sequence (DNA): TGTGCCAGCAGCGTCGGACAGTCCTCTGGAAACACCATATATTTT.

The chain couples TRBV30 to TRBJ2-1; 9 bases line up with TRBD1. The V gene's germline CDR1 is GTSNPN and CDR2 SVGIG (reference sequence). The CDR3 runs 12 residues. V gave up 7 bases and J gave up 6 bases; unmatched junction bases: 4. The CDR3 loop reads CASDRGGNEQFF. The CDR3 coding sequence is TGTGCCTCGGACAGGGGAGGCAATGAGCAGTTCTTC.

The chain uses TRBV11-2 and TRBJ2-3; 11 nucleotides agree with TRBD1. CDR1 and CDR2 from the germline V gene are SGHAT and FQNNGV. J lost 4 bases, V lost 5 bases, and 11 bases had no gene match. The CDR3 is 17 amino acids. The CDR3 DNA reads TGTGCCAGCAGCGCCAGTGGGACAGGGGGAAAGGCAGATACGCAGTATTTT. This codes for CASSASGTGGKADTQYF.

DNA for the CDR3: TGCGCCAGCAGCCCCGGGGGGCAGTCCGCCGGGGAGCTGTTTTTT. It specifies CASSPGGQSAGELFF. The V and J genes are TRBV5-1 and TRBJ2-2, with a possible D match to TRBD2 (7 bases). Trimming stripped 4 bases from V and 6 bases from J, with 16 bases between. The germline CDR1 and CDR2 sequences are SGHRS and YFSETQ. The CDR3 is 15 residues long.

The CDR3, as DNA: TGTGCCAGTCTGGGGAGCAGAGGCTTGACTAGCGGGAGATTCGTTAATGAGCAGTTCTTC. Translation gives CASLGSRGLTSGRFVNEQFF. The genes are TRBV19 and TRBJ2-1; the match to TRBD2 covers 12 bases. Germline CDR1 LNHDA, CDR2 SQIVND (reference sequence). This CDR3 region has 20 residues. V trimming: 8 bases; J trimming: 7 bases; junction bases outside the gene matches: 24.

This clone was seen just once. This chain uses TRBV6-1 with TRBJ1-4, with D perhaps matching TRBD1 (6 bases). V lost 2 bases and J lost 5, with 12 bases in between. This CDR3 is 15 amino acids long. Germline CDR1 reads MNHNS; CDR2 reads SASEGT. The CDR3 DNA sequence: TGTGCCAGCAGTGAAAGGACAGTCCTGAATGAAAAACTGTTTTTT. This translates into CASSERTVLNEKLFF.

This clone has a handful of counts. This chain uses TRBV6-4 with TRBJ1-5; D possibly corresponds to TRBD1 (6 bases). The CDR3 totals 17 residues. Germline V CDR1 and CDR2: MRHNA, SNTAGT. Trimming cost V 3 bases and J 2 bases, with 17 bases left between them. The CDR3 DNA is TGTGCCAGCAGTGATCCCCAGGGGCGACGGGGCAATCAGCCCCAGCATTTT. Protein product: CASSDPQGRRGNQPQHF.

The sample holds one count of this clone. CDR3 amino acids: CASSPGGTGGNQPQHF. The CDR3 nucleotides are TGTGCCAGCAGTCCCGGGGGGACAGGGGGCAATCAGCCCCAGCATTTT. J is TRBJ1-5 and V is TRBV11-2, with TRBD1 matching 10 bases. This CDR3 comprises 16 residues. Germline V gene lookup returns CDR1 SGHAT and CDR2 FQNNGV. V lost 6 bases and J lost 2; bases outside the gene matches: 7.

A remark on this clone: One end of the junction does not line up with germline, which may come from a read error. The gene calls are TRBV7-9 and TRBJ1-5, with 7 bases fitting TRBD1. This CDR3 region has 13 residues. Per germline, CDR1 SEHNR and CDR2 FQNEAQ (reference sequence). CDR3 DNA sequence: TGTTCCAGCAGCACAGGGGCCTATCAGCCCCAGCATTTT. It encodes CSSSTGAYQPQHF.

The rearrangement links TRBV7-2 to TRBJ2-4, with D possibly being TRBD2 (7 bases). Germline values: CDR1 SGHTA, CDR2 FQGNSA. V was clipped by 5 bases and J by 8 bases, with 19 bases between them. The CDR3 consists of 15 residues. CDR3 sequence: CASSPGGGRPDIQYF. The DNA of the CDR3 is TGTGCCAGCAGCCCCGGGGGCGGGAGACCGGACATTCAGTACTTC.

The J gene is TRBJ2-7, the V gene TRBV28, with TRBD1 as a possible D gene (6 bases). CDR1 is MDHEN and CDR2 is SYDVKM in the germline V gene. Trimming removed 6 bases from V and 3 bases from J, with 15 bases in between. The CDR3 loop spans 14 amino acids. CDR3 in DNA: TGTGCCAGCAGACATGGACAGCCAAACTACGAGCAGTACTTC. Amino acids: CASRHGQPNYEQYF.